This TCR beta chain was sequenced in a study of T-cell memory formation after mild COVID-19. Overall study: The TCR clusters were mostly specific to one donor. Regarding the study as a whole: Researchers found some responding clones in pre-infection memory, a sign that cross-reactive memory joined. Clones that shrank (day 15 to 85) were balanced CD4/CD8, whereas later expanders leaned CD4+.

Germline CDR1 and CDR2: SGHTA and FQGNSA. The ends were cut back, 1 base at V and 5 bases at J, with 16 bases in the middle. The CDR3 spans 16 residues. Turning to this clonotype: Its matching antigen is unknown.

Researchers used 5'RACE with constant-segment primers to make TCR alpha and TCR beta cDNA libraries that carry sample barcodes and UMIs. TCRdb reanalysed the 5' RACE reads using MiXCR and keeps one entry per CDR3 protein. The sample carries 80,000 to 90,000 distinct CDR3 sequences, 20% to 30% recorded once. The specimen sequenced was PBMCs or a T cell subset sorted from them (not recorded which). The TCR originated in a man aged 18 to 30 who had mild COVID-19 (a few samples of this study predate the infection). Cell type and time point are not known. This rearrangement joins TRBV7-2 to TRBJ2-3; D remains unclear. CDR3 in DNA: TGTGCCAGCAGCTTAGTTGACGGCAGCCCGATAGATACGCAGTATTTT. The encoded protein is CASSLVDGSPIDTQYF.